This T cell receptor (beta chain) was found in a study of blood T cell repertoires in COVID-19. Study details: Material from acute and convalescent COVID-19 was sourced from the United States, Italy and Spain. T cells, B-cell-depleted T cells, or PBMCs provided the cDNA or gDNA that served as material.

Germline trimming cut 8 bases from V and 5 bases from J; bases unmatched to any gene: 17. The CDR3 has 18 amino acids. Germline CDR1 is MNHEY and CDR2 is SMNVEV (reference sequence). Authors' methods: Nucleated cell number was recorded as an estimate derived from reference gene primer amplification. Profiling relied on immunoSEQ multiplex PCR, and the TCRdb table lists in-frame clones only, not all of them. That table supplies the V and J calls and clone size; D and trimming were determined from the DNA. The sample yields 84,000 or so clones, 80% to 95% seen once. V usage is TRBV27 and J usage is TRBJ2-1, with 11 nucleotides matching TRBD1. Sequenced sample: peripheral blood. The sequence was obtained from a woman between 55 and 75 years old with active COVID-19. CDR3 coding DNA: TGTGCCAGCCGAGTCCGGACAGGGGGCCTTAGCGGTAACAATGAGCAGTTCTTC. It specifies CASRVRTGGLSGNNEQFF.